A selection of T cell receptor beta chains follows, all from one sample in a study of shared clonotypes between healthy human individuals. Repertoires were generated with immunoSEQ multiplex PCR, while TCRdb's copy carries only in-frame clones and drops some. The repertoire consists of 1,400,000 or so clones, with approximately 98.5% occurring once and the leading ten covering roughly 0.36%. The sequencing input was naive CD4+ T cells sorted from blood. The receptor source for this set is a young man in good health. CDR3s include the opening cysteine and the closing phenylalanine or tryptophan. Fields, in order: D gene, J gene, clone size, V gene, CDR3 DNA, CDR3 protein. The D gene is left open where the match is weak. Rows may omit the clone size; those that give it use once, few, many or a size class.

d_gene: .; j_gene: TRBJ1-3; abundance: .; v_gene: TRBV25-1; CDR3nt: TGTGCCAGCAGTACCCCCTCCGTTGGAAACACCATATATTTT; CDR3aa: CASSTPSVGNTIYF
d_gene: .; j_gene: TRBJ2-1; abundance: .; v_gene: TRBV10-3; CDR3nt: TGTGCCATCAGTGGAGCACCCCCTAGGACCTCCTACAATGAGCAGTTCTTC; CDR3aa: CAISGAPPRTSYNEQFF
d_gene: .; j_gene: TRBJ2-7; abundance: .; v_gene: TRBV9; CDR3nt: TGTGCCAGCAGCCAGAGTGGCTCCTACGAGCAGTACTTC; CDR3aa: CASSQSGSYEQYF
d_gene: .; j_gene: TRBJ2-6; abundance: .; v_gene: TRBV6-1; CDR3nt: TGTGCCAGCCGGACCGATACTGGGGCCAACGTCCTGACTTTC; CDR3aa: CASRTDTGANVLTF
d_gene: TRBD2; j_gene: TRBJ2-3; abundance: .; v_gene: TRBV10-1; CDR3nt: TGCGCCAGCAGTGCAGTAGCGGGCAATACAGATACGCAGTATTTT; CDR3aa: CASSAVAGNTDTQYF
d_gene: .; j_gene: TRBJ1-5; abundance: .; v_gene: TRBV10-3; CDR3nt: TGTGCCATCAGTGAGTCGATGGTTCAGCAGCCCCAGCATTTT; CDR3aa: CAISESMVQQPQHF
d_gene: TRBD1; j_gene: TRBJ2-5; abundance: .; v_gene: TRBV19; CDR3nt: TGTGCCAGTGGCCCCACAGGGGTCCAAGAGACCCAGTACTTC; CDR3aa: CASGPTGVQETQYF
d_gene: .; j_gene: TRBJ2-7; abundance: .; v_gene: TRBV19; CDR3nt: TGTGCCAGTAGTCCCTTCCCTCCAGGCAGGGGCAACCAGTACGAGCAGTACTTC; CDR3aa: CASSPFPPGRGNQYEQYF
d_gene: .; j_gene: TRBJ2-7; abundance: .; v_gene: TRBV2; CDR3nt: TGTGCCAGCTCAGGGGGAGGGCGGTTTCTCGAGCAGTACTTC; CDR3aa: CASSGGGRFLEQYF
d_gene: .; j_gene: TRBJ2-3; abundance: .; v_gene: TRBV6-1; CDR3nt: TGTGCCAGCAGTGGGGTCACAGGATCGACAGATACGCAGTATTTT; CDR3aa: CASSGVTGSTDTQYF
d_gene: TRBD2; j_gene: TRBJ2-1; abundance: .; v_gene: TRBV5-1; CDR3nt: TGCGCCAGCAGCACCGGACTAGCGGGAGGGCCTACTAATGAGCAGTTCTTC; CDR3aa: CASSTGLAGGPTNEQFF
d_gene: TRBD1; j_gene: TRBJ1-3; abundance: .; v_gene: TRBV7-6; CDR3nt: TGTGCCAGCAGCTTAGGAGGGGGGACAGGGGTCGGAAACACCATATATTTT; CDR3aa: CASSLGGGTGVGNTIYF
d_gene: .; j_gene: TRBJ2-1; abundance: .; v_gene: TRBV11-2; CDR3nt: TGTGCCAGCAGCCGAGGTTGGGACGTCCGCCAAAAAAACAATGAGCAGTTCTTC; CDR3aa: CASSRGWDVRQKNNEQFF
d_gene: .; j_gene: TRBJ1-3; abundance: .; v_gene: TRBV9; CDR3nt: TGTGCCAGCAGCCCTCCCAGCTCTGGAAACACCATATATTTT; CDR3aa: CASSPPSSGNTIYF
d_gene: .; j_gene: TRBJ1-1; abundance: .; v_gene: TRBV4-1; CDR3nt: TGCGCCAGCAGCCAAGACGAAGGACAAAAGAACACTGAAGCTTTCTTT; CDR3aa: CASSQDEGQKNTEAFF
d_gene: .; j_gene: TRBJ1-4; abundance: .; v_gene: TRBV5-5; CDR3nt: TGTGCCAGCAGCTTTGCCTCCAATGAAAAACTGTTTTTT; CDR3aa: CASSFASNEKLFF
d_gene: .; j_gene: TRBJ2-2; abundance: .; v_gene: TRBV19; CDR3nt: TGTGCCAGTAGTTTTACCGGGGAGCTGTTTTTT; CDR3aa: CASSFTGELFF
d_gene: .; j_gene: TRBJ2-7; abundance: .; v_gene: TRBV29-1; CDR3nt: TGCAGCGCCGTATATTACGAGCAGTACTTC; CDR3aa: CSAVYYEQYF
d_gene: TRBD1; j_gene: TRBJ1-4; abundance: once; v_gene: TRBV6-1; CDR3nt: TGTGCCAGCAGTGAAAACAGGGGGCTTCGTGAAAAACTGTTTTTT; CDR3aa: CASSENRGLREKLFF
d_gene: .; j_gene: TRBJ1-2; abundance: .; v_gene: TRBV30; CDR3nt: TGTGCCTGGAGTGTATCAGGAAAGGGGAACTATGGCTACACCTTC; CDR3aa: CAWSVSGKGNYGYTF
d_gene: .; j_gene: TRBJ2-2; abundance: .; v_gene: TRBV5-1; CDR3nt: TGCGCCAGCAGCCCTCGGGAGACCGGGGAGCTGTTTTTT; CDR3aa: CASSPRETGELFF
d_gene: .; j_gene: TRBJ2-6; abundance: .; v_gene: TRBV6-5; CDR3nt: TGTGCCAGCACCAAACAGGGAAGTGGGGCCAACGTCCTGACTTTC; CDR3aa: CASTKQGSGANVLTF
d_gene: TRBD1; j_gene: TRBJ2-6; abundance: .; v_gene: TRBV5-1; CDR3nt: TGCGCCAGCATCCCCGGGACAGGGTCTACCGGGGCCAACGTCCTGACTTTC; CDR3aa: CASIPGTGSTGANVLTF
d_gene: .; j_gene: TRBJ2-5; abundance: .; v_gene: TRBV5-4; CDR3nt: TGTGCCAGCAGCTTGGCCGGGGTCGCGGAGACCCAGTACTTC; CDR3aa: CASSLAGVAETQYF
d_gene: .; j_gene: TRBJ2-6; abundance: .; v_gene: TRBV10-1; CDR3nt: TGCGCCAGCAGTGAATCCCATTCCGGGGCCAACGTCCTGACTTTC; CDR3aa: CASSESHSGANVLTF
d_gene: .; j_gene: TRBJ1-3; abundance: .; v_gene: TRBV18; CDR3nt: TGTGCCAGCTCCACCTCGAGATCTGGAAACACCATATATTTT; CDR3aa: CASSTSRSGNTIYF
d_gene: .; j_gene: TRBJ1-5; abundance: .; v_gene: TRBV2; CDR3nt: TGTGCCAGCAGCCAACAGGGTGGTAGCAATCAGCCCCAGCATTTT; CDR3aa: CASSQQGGSNQPQHF
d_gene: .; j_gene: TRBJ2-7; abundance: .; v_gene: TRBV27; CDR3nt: TGTGCCAGCGCCCTGGGGCCCTCCTACGAGCAGTACTTC; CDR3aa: CASALGPSYEQYF
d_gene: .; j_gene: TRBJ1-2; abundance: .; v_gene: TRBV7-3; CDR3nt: TGTGCCAGCAGCTTGGATGGGCTTGGAGGCTACACCTTC; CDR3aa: CASSLDGLGGYTF
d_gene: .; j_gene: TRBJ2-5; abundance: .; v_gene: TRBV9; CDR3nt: TGTGCCAGCAGCGTAGGGCTAGCGGAGACCCAGTACTTC; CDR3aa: CASSVGLAETQYF
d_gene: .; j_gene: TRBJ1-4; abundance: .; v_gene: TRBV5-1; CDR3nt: TGCGCCAGCAGCTTCTTCCCCGGGGATGAAAAACTGTTTTTT; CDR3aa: CASSFFPGDEKLFF
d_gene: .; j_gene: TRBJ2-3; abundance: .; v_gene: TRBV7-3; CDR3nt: TGTGCCAGCAGCCTCTTGGGGGATACGCAGTATTTT; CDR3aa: CASSLLGDTQYF
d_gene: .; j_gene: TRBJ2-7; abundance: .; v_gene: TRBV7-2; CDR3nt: TGTGCCAGCAGCTTAGGGGGGGCGGGAGCCTACGAGCAGTACTTC; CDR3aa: CASSLGGAGAYEQYF
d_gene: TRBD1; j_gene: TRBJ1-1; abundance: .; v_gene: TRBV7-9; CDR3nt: TGTGCCAGCAGCTCGACAGGGAGGAACACTGAAGCTTTCTTT; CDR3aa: CASSSTGRNTEAFF
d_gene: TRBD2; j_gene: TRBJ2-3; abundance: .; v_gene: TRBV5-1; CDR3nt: TGCGCCAGCAGCGAGGGACTAGTGGGCACAGATACGCAGTATTTT; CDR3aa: CASSEGLVGTDTQYF
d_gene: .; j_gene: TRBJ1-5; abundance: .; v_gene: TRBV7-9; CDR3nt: TGTGCCAGCAGCTTGGGGGGATCGTTAGTCAATCAGCCCCAGCATTTT; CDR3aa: CASSLGGSLVNQPQHF
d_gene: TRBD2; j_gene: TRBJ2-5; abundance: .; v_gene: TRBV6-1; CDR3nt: TGTGCCAGCAGTGATTCGGGGATCACTAGCGGGAGCATATCCCAGTACTTC; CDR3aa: CASSDSGITSGSISQYF
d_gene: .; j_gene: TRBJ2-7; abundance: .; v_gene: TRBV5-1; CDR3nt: TGCGCCAGCACCCCTGGCGCGCTATCTCCTACGAGGCAGTACTTC; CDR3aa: CASTPGALSPTRQYF
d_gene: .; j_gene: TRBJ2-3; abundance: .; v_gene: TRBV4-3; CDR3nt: TGCGCCAGCAGCCAAGTCGGGCAGGGTGGAACAGATACGCAGTATTTT; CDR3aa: CASSQVGQGGTDTQYF
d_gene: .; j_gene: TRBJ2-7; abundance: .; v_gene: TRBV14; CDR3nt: TGTGCCAGCAGCCAAGAAAGAGGGACAATGTCCATCGAGCAGTACTTC; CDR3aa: CASSQERGTMSIEQYF
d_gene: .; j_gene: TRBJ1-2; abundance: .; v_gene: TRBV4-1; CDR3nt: TGCGCCAGCAGCGCACGGACCCAGCGCACCTCTGGCTACACCTTC; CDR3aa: CASSARTQRTSGYTF
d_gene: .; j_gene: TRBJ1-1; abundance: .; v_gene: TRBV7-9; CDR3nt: TGTGCCAGCAGCTTTTCCGGGAATACTGAAGCTTTCTTT; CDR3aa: CASSFSGNTEAFF
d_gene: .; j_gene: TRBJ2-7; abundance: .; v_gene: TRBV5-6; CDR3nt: TGTGCCAGCAGCTTGCTCCGCGGGCGGGACTACGAGCAGTACTTC; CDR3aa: CASSLLRGRDYEQYF
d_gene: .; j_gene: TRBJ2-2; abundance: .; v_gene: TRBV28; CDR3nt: TGTGCCAGCAGTTTATTCGGTGGTCTCACCGGGGAGCTGTTTTTT; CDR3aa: CASSLFGGLTGELFF
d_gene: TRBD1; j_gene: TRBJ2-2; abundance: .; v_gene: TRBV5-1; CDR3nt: TGCGCCAGCAGCTGGCCCGACAGGGGATGGACCGGGGAGCTGTTTTTT; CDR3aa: CASSWPDRGWTGELFF
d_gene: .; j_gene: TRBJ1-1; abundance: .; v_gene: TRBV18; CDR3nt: TGTGCCAGCTCACCACAGACAGTGAACACTGAAGCTTTCTTT; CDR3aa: CASSPQTVNTEAFF
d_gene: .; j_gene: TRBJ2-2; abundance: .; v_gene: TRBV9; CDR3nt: TGTGCCAGCAGCGTATTGGGCAGGGTATCCACCGGGGAGCTGTTTTTT; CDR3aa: CASSVLGRVSTGELFF
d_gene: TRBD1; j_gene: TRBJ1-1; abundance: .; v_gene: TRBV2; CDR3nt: TGTGCCAGCACTACAGGGGTAGGTGGTCTCACTGAAGCTTTCTTT; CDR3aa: CASTTGVGGLTEAFF
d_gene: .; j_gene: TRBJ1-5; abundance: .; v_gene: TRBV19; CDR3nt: TGTGCCAGTAGTTGGATTTGGACGTCTAATAGCAATCAGCCCCAGCATTTT; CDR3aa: CASSWIWTSNSNQPQHF
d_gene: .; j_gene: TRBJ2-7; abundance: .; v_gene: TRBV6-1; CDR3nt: TGTGCCAGCAGTGAACGCTACGAGCAGTACTTC; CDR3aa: CASSERYEQYF
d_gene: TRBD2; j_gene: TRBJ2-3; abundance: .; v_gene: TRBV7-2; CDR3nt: TGTGCCAGCAGCCCCCGGACTAGCGGGAGGCTAAGTACGCAGTATTTT; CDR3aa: CASSPRTSGRLSTQYF
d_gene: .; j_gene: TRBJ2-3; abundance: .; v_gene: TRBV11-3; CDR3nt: TGTGCCAGCAGCTTTGGCGGCGACACAGATACGCAGTATTTT; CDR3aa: CASSFGGDTDTQYF
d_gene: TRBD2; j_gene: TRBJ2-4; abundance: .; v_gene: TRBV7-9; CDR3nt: TGTGCCAGCACCTTACTAGCGGGGGGCCTAGCCAAAAACATTCAGTACTTC; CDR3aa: CASTLLAGGLAKNIQYF
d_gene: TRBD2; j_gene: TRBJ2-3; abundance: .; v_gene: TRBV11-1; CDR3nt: TGTGCCAGCAGCTCCCCCCTTGGGGGGGGTACAGCAGATACGCAGTATTTT; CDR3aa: CASSSPLGGGTADTQYF
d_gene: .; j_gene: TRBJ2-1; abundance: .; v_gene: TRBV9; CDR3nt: TGTGCCAGCAGCGTAGCGGCGCTCAATGAGCAGTTCTTC; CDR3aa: CASSVAALNEQFF
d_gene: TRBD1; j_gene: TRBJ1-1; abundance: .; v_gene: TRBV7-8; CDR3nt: TGTGCCAGCAGCTTGGACAGGGTGGCCACTGAAGCTTTCTTT; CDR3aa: CASSLDRVATEAFF
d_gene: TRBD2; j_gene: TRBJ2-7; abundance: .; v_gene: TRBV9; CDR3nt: TGTGCCAGCAGCCCAATGGCTAGCGGGAGTTACGAGCAGTACTTC; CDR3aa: CASSPMASGSYEQYF
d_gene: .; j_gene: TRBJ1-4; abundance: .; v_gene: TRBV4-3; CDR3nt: TGCGCCAGCAGCCGAGGAGGAAGTTGGGCAACTAATGAAAAACTGTTTTTT; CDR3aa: CASSRGGSWATNEKLFF
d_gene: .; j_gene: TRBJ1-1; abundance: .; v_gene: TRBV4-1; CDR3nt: TGCGCCAGCAGCCAAGTACCAGGGCGGACGACTGAAGCTTTCTTT; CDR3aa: CASSQVPGRTTEAFF